Each of the 27 T cell receptor beta chains below was sequenced from the same sample in a study of spatial heterogeneity in lung cancer. Study-wide findings and caveats: The number of expanded tumor alpha and beta chains correlated with mutation number.

The antigens of these receptors remain unknown. Time point described: sample taken at primary tumor resection. TCRdb passed the 5' RACE reads through MiXCR, listing each CDR3 protein once. The data show roughly 3,000 distinct CDR3 sequences, about 16% seen once. The sequenced sample was lung tumor tissue, obtained at surgery. All receptors derive from a male donor with early-stage non-small cell lung cancer.

This clonotype is termed medium-sized. This chain connects TRBV9 to TRBJ2-3; no firm D call. With 2 bases removed from V and 5 bases from J, the gap between germline ends came to 12 bases. The CDR3 is 14 amino acids. The germline V gene encodes CDR1 SGDLS and CDR2 YYNGEE. CDR3 DNA sequence: TGTGCCAGCAGCGTTTCGTCCTGGTTAGATACGCAGTATTTT. It translates to CASSVSSWLDTQYF.

The gene calls are TRBV10-3 and TRBJ2-3; 10 bases agree with TRBD2. Germline assignment: CDR1 ENHRY and CDR2 SYGVKD. The CDR3 covers 14 residues. V lost 5 bases and J lost 7; bases outside the gene matches: 6. The CDR3 bases are TGTGCCATCAGTTCGGCTAGCGGGAGCTATACGCAGTATTTT. It encodes CAISSASGSYTQYF.

In its sample, this clonotype ranks as medium-sized (0.01 to 0.1%). This chain links TRBV5-1 with TRBJ2-3; D unresolved. The CDR3 runs 18 residues. The germline V gene encodes CDR1 SGHRS and CDR2 YFSETQ. V lost 1 base, J lost 1 base, and 19 bases lay in between. This chain's CDR3 is CASSLSVLGSTRTDTQYF. Here the CDR3 DNA reads TGCGCCAGCAGCTTGTCGGTTTTGGGGTCAACCCGCACAGATACGCAGTATTTT.

By sample share, this clonotype is medium-sized. V and J are TRBV7-9 and TRBJ2-2; the match to TRBD1 covers 9 bases. Germline assignment: CDR1 SEHNR and CDR2 FQNEAQ (reference sequence). The CDR3 loop spans 15 amino acids. V shed 5 bases, J shed 4 bases, and the junction held 5 bases outside the gene matches. CDR3 residues: CASSLQGATTGELFF. The CDR3 coding sequence is TGTGCCAGCAGCCTACAGGGGGCGACCACCGGGGAGCTGTTTTTT.

This clonotype has just a few counts. The V call is TRBV3-1, the J call TRBJ1-6; D call uncertain. V was shortened by 3 bases and J by 5 bases, with 14 bases between the two germline ends. This CDR3 region has 16 residues. Germline assignment: CDR1 LGHDT and CDR2 YNNKEL (reference sequence). The CDR3 loop is CASSQIVGRDNSPLHF. For the CDR3, the DNA is TGTGCCAGCAGCCAGATTGTTGGACGGGATAATTCACCCCTCCACTTT. Together with reference TRBV3-1 and TRBJ1-6, the CDR3 gives the full variable domain: DTAVSQTPKYLVTQMGNDKSIKCEQNLGHDTMYWYKQDSKKFLKIMFSYNNKELIINETVPNRFSPKSPDKAHLNLHINSLELGDSAVYFCASSQIVGRDNSPLHFGNGTRLTVT.

The CDR3 is CSATGARYEQYF. The CDR3, as DNA: TGCAGTGCCACGGGCGCACGATACGAGCAGTACTTC. The chain combines TRBV20-1 with TRBJ2-7; no clear D gene. This CDR3 spans 12 amino acids. Trimming pared 6 bases from V and 4 bases from J, leaving 13 bases between. Germline-derived CDR1 and CDR2 are DFQATT and SNEGSKA (reference sequence).

By frequency in the sample, this clonotype is medium-sized. This chain uses TRBV10-3 with TRBJ2-2; no firm D call. CDR3 length: 14 amino acids. V was trimmed by 10 bases and J by 0 bases, leaving 12 bases between them. From germline, CDR1 is ENHRY and CDR2 SYGVKD. The CDR3 region is CATTKFANTGELFF. The CDR3 DNA follows: TGTGCCACGACCAAATTCGCGAACACCGGGGAGCTGTTTTTT.

This clonotype was observed at least ten times. The rearrangement joins TRBV6-5 to TRBJ2-3, with TRBD2 as a possible D gene (5 bases). CDR1 MNHEY and CDR2 SVGAGI come from the germline V gene. CDR3 length: 16 amino acids. Trimming pared 0 bases from V and 1 base from J, leaving 11 bases between. This CDR3 is CASSYSFGGRTDTQYF. The CDR3 DNA sequence: TGTGCCAGCAGTTACTCCTTTGGCGGGCGCACAGATACGCAGTATTTT.

This clonotype is medium-sized (0.01 to 0.1%) by share. The chain has TRBV12-3 or TRBV12-4 and TRBJ2-1; 15 nucleotides align to TRBD2. The V and J ends lost 5 bases and 4 bases, in that order; junction bases with no gene match: 12. The CDR3 totals 19 residues. For the CDR3, the DNA is TGTGCCAGCAGTGGGCCGGGACTAGCGGGAGGCCTGGCGTACAATGAGCAGTTCTTC. Translating gives CASSGPGLAGGLAYNEQFF.

This clonotype is medium-sized (0.01 to 0.1%) in the sample. J is TRBJ1-1 and V is TRBV20-1; 8 bases align to TRBD1. The CDR3 sequence is 14 residues long. The germline V gene encodes CDR1 DFQATT and CDR2 SNEGSKA (reference sequence). After removal of 2 bases from V and 1 base from J, the junction contained 3 bases not matched to a gene. The DNA for the CDR3 is TGCAGTGCTAGAAGCGGACAGGGGAACACTGAAGCTTTCTTT. Translating gives CSARSGQGNTEAFF.

This rearrangement joins TRBV4-3 to TRBJ2-7; 7 bases are a match to TRBD1. Germline assignment: CDR1 LGHNA and CDR2 YSLEER. This CDR3 has 15 amino acids. Unmatched junction bases numbered 6, after V lost 0 bases and J lost 4 bases. This CDR3 is CASSQDRGLVYEQYF. As DNA, the CDR3 is TGCGCCAGCAGCCAAGATAGGGGGCTCGTTTACGAGCAGTACTTC.

The CDR3 DNA is TGTGCCTGGAGGAATCTAGCGCCGAACTCCTACAATGAGCAGTTCTTC. Translated, it gives CAWRNLAPNSYNEQFF. This sequence joins TRBV30 and TRBJ2-1, with D perhaps matching TRBD2 (6 bases). Trimming left V 3 bases short and J 0 bases short, with 15 bases between. There are 16 residues in the CDR3. Germline V lookup: CDR1 GTSNPN, CDR2 SVGIG (reference sequence).

Judged by abundance, this clonotype is medium-sized. The gene calls are TRBV6-1 and TRBJ2-4; D is uncertain. The germline V gene has CDR1 MNHNS and CDR2 SASEGT. The CDR3 extends over 13 amino acids. V was pared by 6 bases and J by 8 bases, with 14 bases between. The chain's CDR3 is CASSSVRVDIQYF. DNA of the CDR3: TGTGCCAGCAGCTCAGTCCGGGTTGACATTCAGTACTTC.

This clonotype is medium-sized (0.01 to 0.1%) in the sample. CDR3 protein: CSALAGEVADTQYF. The DNA of the CDR3 is TGCAGTGCGTTAGCGGGAGAAGTTGCAGATACGCAGTATTTT. This chain links TRBV20-1 with TRBJ2-3; TRBD2 matches 9 bases. Germline V lookup: CDR1 DFQATT, CDR2 SNEGSKA (reference sequence). With 6 bases clipped from V and 4 bases from J, the junction kept 8 bases outside the gene matches. The CDR3 runs 14 residues.

This sequence joins TRBV5-1 and TRBJ2-6; maybe TRBD1 (5 bases). The CDR3 length is 14 residues. Germline CDR1 and CDR2: SGHRS and YFSETQ. V lost 4 bases and J lost 0, with 5 bases in between. CDR3 bases: TGCGCCAGCAGCGGGGCCTCTGGGGCCAACGTCCTGACTTTC. Translating it yields CASSGASGANVLTF.

Sample share makes this clonotype large. CDR3 in DNA: TGCAGTGCTAGAGATTTCGGGGAAAGCAATGAGCAGTTCTTC. This translates into CSARDFGESNEQFF. V is TRBV20-1 and J is TRBJ2-1; D might be TRBD2 (5 bases). Germline values: CDR1 DFQATT, CDR2 SNEGSKA (reference sequence). CDR3 length: 14 residues. Trimming left V 0 bases short and J 6 bases short, with 12 bases between.

Many counts were recorded for this clonotype. V gene TRBV9 combines with J gene TRBJ1-1; no firm D call. CDR1 SGDLS and CDR2 YYNGEE come from the germline V gene. The CDR3 spans 15 residues. Trimming shortened V by 6 bases and J by 7 bases, and 22 bases separated the two germline ends. The CDR3 spells CASNRGVQPRGEAFF. CDR3 in DNA: TGTGCCAGCAACCGGGGAGTCCAACCCCGGGGTGAAGCTTTCTTT. Full variable domain (missing parts from reference TRBV9 and TRBJ1-1): DSGVTQTPKHLITATGQRVTLRCSPRSGDLSVYWYQQSLDQGLQFLIQYYNGEERAKGNILERFSAQQFPDLHSELNLSSLELGDSALYFCASNRGVQPRGEAFFGQGTRLTVV.

This clonotype is medium-sized (0.01 to 0.1%). The genes are TRBV7-6 and TRBJ1-4; a possible D gene is TRBD1 (5 bases). The CDR3 is 15 amino acids. V lost 5 bases, J lost 8 bases, and 18 bases lay in between. Germline values: CDR1 SGHVS, CDR2 FNYEAQ. Written as DNA, the CDR3 is TGTGCCAGCAGCCGACAGACGGGGGGGAGGGAAAAACTGTTTTTT. Its translation is CASSRQTGGREKLFF.

This chain connects TRBV9 to TRBJ2-1; D may match TRBD1 or TRBD2 (6 bases each). The CDR3 totals 15 residues. The V end lost 5 bases, the J end lost 1 base, and 13 bases lay between the germline ends. Germline CDR1 is SGDLS and CDR2 is YYNGEE. The CDR3 protein is CASSPGAESYNEQFF. The DNA of the CDR3 is TGTGCCAGCAGTCCGGGGGCTGAGTCCTACAATGAGCAGTTCTTC.

By proportion, this clonotype is medium-sized. This chain uses TRBV28 with TRBJ2-7; possible D gene TRBD1, 5 bases. V was trimmed by 5 bases and J by 4 bases, leaving 18 bases between them. The CDR3 spans 15 residues. CDR1 is MDHEN and CDR2 is SYDVKM in the germline V gene. The CDR3 DNA is TGTGCCAGCAGTAAGGCAGGGCAAAACGGATACGAGCAGTACTTC. It encodes CASSKAGQNGYEQYF.

Relative to its sample, this clonotype is large. The rearrangement uses TRBV29-1 and TRBJ2-7; D might be TRBD1 (6 bases). The CDR3 is 14 amino acids. V was trimmed by 6 bases and J by 4 bases, leaving 19 bases between them. Germline V gene sequence: CDR1 SQVTM, CDR2 ANQGSEA. The CDR3 region is CSVVFSDRIYEQYF. The DNA for the CDR3 is TGCAGCGTCGTGTTCTCCGACAGGATTTACGAGCAGTACTTC.

The V and J genes are TRBV6-5 and TRBJ2-7; TRBD2 aligns across 8 bases. V lost 5 bases, J lost 7 bases, and 4 bases stayed unmatched. The CDR3 contains 12 residues. CDR1 MNHEY and CDR2 SVGAGI come from the germline V gene. DNA for the CDR3: TGTGCCAGCAGTATTAGCGGGACTGAGCAGTACTTC. Its protein is CASSISGTEQYF.

This clonotype is medium-sized by share. J is TRBJ2-3 and V is TRBV7-2; D is perhaps TRBD2 (5 bases). The CDR3 is 14 residues long. Germline V CDR1 and CDR2: SGHTA, FQGNSA. V lost 7 bases to trimming and J lost 5 bases, with 16 bases between them. This chain's CDR3 is CASTFGGRGDTQYF. The CDR3 DNA reads TGTGCCAGCACCTTCGGTGGGAGAGGAGATACGCAGTATTTT.

About this clonotype itself: A much bigger clone sits one base away, suggesting this may be a read error. The chain joins TRBV19 to TRBJ2-2, with 9 nucleotides matching TRBD1. Germline CDR1 LNHDA, CDR2 SQIVND (reference sequence). The CDR3 length is 16 residues. This CDR3 is CACSLVQGANTGELFF. The CDR3 coding sequence is TGTGCCTGTAGTTTAGTACAGGGGGCCAACACCGGGGAGCTGTTTTTT.

The chain links TRBV5-1 to TRBJ2-1, with TRBD2 matching 9 bases. CDR3 length: 15 amino acids. J was trimmed by 5 bases and V by 2 bases; bases with no gene match: 5. CDR1 and CDR2 from the germline V gene are SGHRS and YFSETQ. The CDR3 region has the DNA TGCGCCAGCAGCTTCTTCGCGGGAGGGGACAATGAGCAGTTCTTC. It specifies CASSFFAGGDNEQFF. The full variable domain, with the rest looked up from reference TRBV5-1 and TRBJ2-1, is KAGVTQTPRYLIKTRGQQVTLSCSPISGHRSVSWYQQTPGQGLQFLFEYFSETQRNKGNFPGRFSGRQFSNSRSEMNVSTLELGDSALYLCASSFFAGGDNEQFFGPGTRLTVL.

This clonotype is termed medium-sized. This chain joins TRBV27 and TRBJ2-2; D may be TRBD2 (5 bases). This CDR3 is 15 amino acids long. V dropped 6 bases and J dropped 6 bases, with 17 bases sitting between them. In germline, CDR1 is MNHEY, CDR2 SMNVEV (reference sequence). CDR3 amino acids: CASRPGQARAGELFF. CDR3 bases: TGTGCCAGCAGACCAGGCCAGGCGCGGGCCGGGGAGCTGTTTTTT.

This clonotype showed up many times. The V and J genes are TRBV5-4 and TRBJ2-1; TRBD1 matches at 11 bases. This CDR3 comprises 16 residues. The germline V gene has CDR1 SGHNT and CDR2 YYREEE (reference sequence). V dropped 4 bases and J dropped 7; count of bases not matched to a gene: 10. The CDR3 sequence: CASSPPPGQGGNEQFF. CDR3 DNA sequence: TGTGCCAGCAGCCCACCCCCGGGACAGGGGGGGAATGAGCAGTTCTTC.